What follows are 10 T cell receptor beta chains derived from one specimen sequenced in a study of shared clonotypes between healthy human individuals. Data came from immunoSEQ multiplex PCR; TCRdb stores just in-frame clones and leaves some out. The data contain over a million clones, around 97% of them singletons. The specimen was naive CD4+ T cells sorted from blood. Subset: CD45RA+ positively selected. These TCRs come from a young man in good health.

The rearrangement uses TRBV5-5 and TRBJ1-2; 10 nucleotides match TRBD1. There are 17 residues in the CDR3. V lost 3 bases and J lost 1; bases outside the gene matches: 9. The germline CDR1 and CDR2 sequences are SGHKS and YYEKEE (reference sequence). The CDR3 spells CASSCGQGDCNNYGYTF. DNA for the CDR3: TGTGCCAGCAGCTGTGGACAGGGGGATTGCAATAACTATGGCTACACCTTC.

This chain links TRBV5-4 with TRBJ2-3; 8 nucleotides match TRBD2. The germline gives CDR1 SGHNT, CDR2 YYREEE (reference sequence). Trimming at V came to 2 bases and at J to 6 bases, leaving 5 bases not matched to a gene. The CDR3 loop spans 14 amino acids. This CDR3 is CASSFRGGEDTQYF. DNA of the CDR3: TGTGCCAGCAGCTTTCGGGGGGGCGAGGATACGCAGTATTTT.

J is TRBJ2-5 and V is TRBV7-3, with TRBD1 matching 9 bases. This CDR3 spans 16 amino acids. Germline CDR1 and CDR2: SGHTA and FQGTGA. After removal of 4 bases from V and 0 bases from J, the junction contained 6 bases not matched to a gene. CDR3 sequence reads: CASSSGQGTHQETQYF. Here the CDR3 DNA reads TGTGCCAGCAGCTCCGGACAGGGGACCCACCAAGAGACCCAGTACTTC.

In this sample, this clone turned up once. V usage is TRBV5-4 and J usage is TRBJ2-5; D unclear. The CDR3 covers 12 residues. With 2 bases removed from V and 5 bases from J, the gap between germline ends came to 7 bases. Germline V gene lookup returns CDR1 SGHNT and CDR2 YYREEE (reference sequence). The DNA for the CDR3 is TGTGCCAGCAGCTTACCGCGGGAGACCCAGTACTTC. This codes for CASSLPRETQYF. The variable domain in full, completed from reference TRBV5-4 and TRBJ2-5, reads ETGVTQSPTHLIKTRGQQVTLRCSSQSGHNTVSWYQQALGQGPQFIFQYYREEENGRGNFPPRFSGLQFPNYSSELNVNALELDDSALYLCASSLPRETQYFGPGTRLLVL.

The chain employs TRBV28 and TRBJ2-1, with 8 bases lining up with TRBD2. This CDR3 spans 15 amino acids. After removal of 7 bases from V and 2 bases from J, the junction contained 7 bases not matched to a gene. Germline lookup yields CDR1 MDHEN and CDR2 SYDVKM. CDR3 residues: CASMSGGTPYNEQFF. The CDR3 DNA reads TGTGCCAGCATGAGCGGGGGCACTCCCTACAATGAGCAGTTCTTC.

The rearrangement links TRBV10-3 to TRBJ2-7, with D hard to call. Trimming pared 2 bases from V and 4 bases from J, leaving 9 bases between. CDR1 is ENHRY and CDR2 is SYGVKD in the germline V gene. The CDR3 is 13 amino acids. This chain's CDR3 is CAISEPGRYEQYF. CDR3 coding DNA: TGTGCCATCAGTGAGCCTGGCAGATACGAGCAGTACTTC.

As regards this clone: Other DNA sequences in this sample translate to the same CDR3. The chain is built from TRBV28 and TRBJ2-2; weak D call: TRBD2 (5 bases). CDR3 length: 13 amino acids. CDR1 MDHEN and CDR2 SYDVKM come from the germline V gene. V shed 6 bases and J shed 1 base, with 6 bases lying between them. Here the CDR3 reads CASRAGNTGELFF. The DNA of the CDR3 is TGTGCCAGCAGGGCGGGGAACACCGGGGAGCTGTTTTTT.

The genes are TRBV5-1 and TRBJ1-4; D not resolved. Germline CDR1 is SGHRS and CDR2 is YFSETQ. The CDR3 runs to 14 residues. Between the trimmed V and J ends, which lost 4 bases and 0 bases, there was a span of 7 bases. This chain's CDR3 is CASSLQPTNEKLFF. The CDR3 DNA reads as TGCGCCAGCAGCCTTCAACCAACTAATGAAAAACTGTTTTTT.

This chain connects TRBV7-9 to TRBJ2-7, with 9 bases that match TRBD2. Per germline, CDR1 SEHNR and CDR2 FQNEAQ (reference sequence). The CDR3 is 16 amino acids. Trimming cost V 5 bases and J 0 bases; bases outside gene matches: 8. The CDR3 DNA sequence: TGTGCCAGCAGCCCAAGACTAGCGGACAGCTCCTACGAGCAGTACTTC. It encodes CASSPRLADSSYEQYF. The full variable domain, in which reference TRBV7-9 and TRBJ2-7 provide the parts outside the CDR3, is DTGVSQNPRHKITKRGQNVTFRCDPISEHNRLYWYRQTLGQGPEFLTYFQNEAQLEKSRLLSDRFSAERPKGSFSTLEIQRTEQGDSAMYLCASSPRLADSSYEQYFGPGTRLTVT.

Details on this clone: Distinct nucleotide sequences in the sample also encode this CDR3. The chain combines TRBV9 with TRBJ2-5; 7 bases are a match to TRBD2. Trimming at V came to 2 bases and at J to 4 bases, leaving 5 bases not matched to a gene. Per the germline V gene, CDR1 is SGDLS and CDR2 is YYNGEE. The CDR3 length is 14 residues. CDR3 amino acids: CASSVGGSGETQYF. In DNA, the CDR3 is TGTGCCAGCAGCGTGGGGGGGAGCGGAGAGACCCAGTACTTC.